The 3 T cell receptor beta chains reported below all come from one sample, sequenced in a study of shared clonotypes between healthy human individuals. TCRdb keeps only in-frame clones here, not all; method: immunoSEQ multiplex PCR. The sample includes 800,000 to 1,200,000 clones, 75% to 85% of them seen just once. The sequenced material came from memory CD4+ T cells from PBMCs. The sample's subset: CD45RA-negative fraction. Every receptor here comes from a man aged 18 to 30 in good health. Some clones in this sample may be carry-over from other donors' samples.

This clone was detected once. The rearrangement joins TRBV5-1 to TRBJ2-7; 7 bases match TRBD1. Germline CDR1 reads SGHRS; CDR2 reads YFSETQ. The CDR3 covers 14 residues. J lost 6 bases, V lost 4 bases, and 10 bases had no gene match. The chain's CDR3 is CASSPSTGKSEQYF. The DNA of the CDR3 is TGCGCCAGCAGCCCTTCGACAGGGAAAAGCGAGCAGTACTTC.

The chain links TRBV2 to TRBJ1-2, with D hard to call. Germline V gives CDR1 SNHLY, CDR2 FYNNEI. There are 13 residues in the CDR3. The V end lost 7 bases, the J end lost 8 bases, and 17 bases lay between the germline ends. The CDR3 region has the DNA TGTGCCAGCATGTCGCAACTCGGGGTAGGCTACACCTTC. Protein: CASMSQLGVGYTF.

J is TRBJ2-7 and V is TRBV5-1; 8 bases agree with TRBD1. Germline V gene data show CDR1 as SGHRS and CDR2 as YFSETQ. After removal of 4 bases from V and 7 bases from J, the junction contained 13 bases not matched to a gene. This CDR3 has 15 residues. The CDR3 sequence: CASSAQGARATEQYF. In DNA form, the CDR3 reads TGCGCCAGCAGCGCCCAGGGGGCGCGGGCGACGGAGCAGTACTTC.